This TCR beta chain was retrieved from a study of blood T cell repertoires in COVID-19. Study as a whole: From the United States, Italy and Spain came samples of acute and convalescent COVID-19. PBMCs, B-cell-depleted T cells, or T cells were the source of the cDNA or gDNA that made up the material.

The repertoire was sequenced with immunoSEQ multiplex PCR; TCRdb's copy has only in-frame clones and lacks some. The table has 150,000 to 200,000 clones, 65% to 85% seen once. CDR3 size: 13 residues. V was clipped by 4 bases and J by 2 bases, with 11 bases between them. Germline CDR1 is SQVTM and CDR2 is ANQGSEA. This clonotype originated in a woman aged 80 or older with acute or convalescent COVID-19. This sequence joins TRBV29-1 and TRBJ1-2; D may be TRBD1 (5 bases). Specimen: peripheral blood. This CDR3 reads CSVVGGDNYGYTF. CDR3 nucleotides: TGCAGCGTTGTAGGAGGGGACAACTATGGCTACACCTTC. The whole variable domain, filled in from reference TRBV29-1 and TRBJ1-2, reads SAVISQKPSRDICQRGTSLTIQCQVDSQVTMMFWYRQQPGQSLTLIATANQGSEATYESGFVIDKFPISRPNLTFSTLTVSNMSPEDSSIYLCSVVGGDNYGYTFGSGTRLTVV.